This entry features one TCR beta chain sequence. Its antigen is unknown. In germline, CDR1 is DFQATT, CDR2 SNEGSKA (reference sequence). This CDR3 is 16 amino acids long. V was pared by 1 base and J by 5 bases, with 8 bases of the junction left unmatched. The data derive from a study of blood T cells in healthy people across ages. Then a second PCR, running roughly 6 to 12 cycles, was carried out with a sample-barcoded 5' primer and a J-beta primer mix. Each CDR3 protein gets one entry after TCRdb re-called the 5' RACE reads with MiXCR. The data show approximately 800,000 distinct CDR3 sequences, 56% seen once. Study-wide results and limits: While age rose, TCR beta diversity per million T cells dropped in a roughly linear way.

The chain employs TRBV20-1 and TRBJ2-3; 11 bases are shared with TRBD2. The sample taken for sequencing was blood. The clonotype was recovered from a man between 35 and 55 years old in good health. The CDR3 is CSARGGSGGAGDTQYF. In DNA form, the CDR3 reads TGCAGTGCTAGAGGGGGTAGCGGGGGGGCGGGAGATACGCAGTATTTT.